The entry that follows covers one TCR beta chain sequence. This record belongs to a study of CD8 T cells in ankylosing spondylitis. The CDR3 is 16 amino acids. V was pared by 1 base and J by 7 bases, with 23 bases between. Germline CDR1 DFQATT, CDR2 SNEGSKA (reference sequence). Quantitative 5'-RACE with molecular barcodes produced the TCR beta libraries. TCRdb reprocessed the 5' RACE reads via MiXCR and lists one record per CDR3 protein. The table includes 200,000 to 250,000 distinct CDR3 sequences, 20% to 30% detected once. This TCR was sampled from a male donor with ankylosing spondylitis or in good health (not recorded which). V and J are TRBV20-1 and TRBJ2-7, with D tentatively TRBD1 (7 bases). Sequenced sample: blood, either unsorted or a sorted T cell fraction (not recorded which). The CDR3 DNA reads as TGCAGTGCTAGAGTTGGGGCGGGGACAGAGCCTGGGGAGCAGTACTTC. The encoded protein is CSARVGAGTEPGEQYF.